This is a list of T cell receptor beta chains from one sample in a study of blood T cell repertoires in COVID-19. TCRdb keeps only in-frame clones here, not all; method: immunoSEQ multiplex PCR. The sample holds more than 300,000 clones, about 87% seen once. Sample: PBMCs or T cells enriched from blood (not recorded which). All receptors derive from a man aged 35 to 55 in a cohort exposed to, infected with or recovered from COVID-19 (not recorded which). The CDR3 runs from the conserved cysteine through the conserved F or W. Fields, in order: D gene, V gene, J gene, CDR3 DNA, CDR3 protein. D genes are given only for firm matches.

d_gene: -; v_gene: TRBV29-1; j_gene: TRBJ1-1; CDR3nt: TGCAGCGTTGCAGCAGGGACTGAAGCTTTCTTT; CDR3aa: CSVAAGTEAFF
d_gene: -; v_gene: TRBV27; j_gene: TRBJ2-7; CDR3nt: TGTGCCAGCAGTTACGGGATCCGTTACGAGCAGTACTTC; CDR3aa: CASSYGIRYEQYF
d_gene: -; v_gene: TRBV5-1; j_gene: TRBJ2-7; CDR3nt: TGCGCCAGCAGCTTGGCCGTAACCTACGAGCAGTACTTC; CDR3aa: CASSLAVTYEQYF
d_gene: -; v_gene: TRBV15; j_gene: TRBJ2-5; CDR3nt: TGTGCCACCAGCAGAGATCGGGGTGAAGAGACCCAGTACTTC; CDR3aa: CATSRDRGEETQYF
d_gene: TRBD2; v_gene: TRBV5-1; j_gene: TRBJ2-3; CDR3nt: TGCGCCAGCACTTTGCTAGCGGGAACAGATACGCAGTATTTT; CDR3aa: CASTLLAGTDTQYF
d_gene: TRBD2; v_gene: TRBV7-6; j_gene: TRBJ2-3; CDR3nt: TGTGCCAGCAGCAAAGCGGGAGAAACGCAGTATTTT; CDR3aa: CASSKAGETQYF
d_gene: -; v_gene: TRBV3-1/TRBV3-2; j_gene: TRBJ1-6; CDR3nt: TGTGCCAGCAGCCAACAGACTCGACTCCACTTT; CDR3aa: CASSQQTRLHF
d_gene: TRBD2; v_gene: TRBV5-4; j_gene: TRBJ2-1; CDR3nt: TGTGCCAGCAGCTGGGGGGCGGGGACTAGCTTCAATGAGCAGTTCTTC; CDR3aa: CASSWGAGTSFNEQFF
d_gene: -; v_gene: TRBV3-1/TRBV3-2; j_gene: TRBJ2-3; CDR3nt: TGTGCCAGCAGCACGAGGGGGGGGAGAAACACAGATACGCAGTATTTT; CDR3aa: CASSTRGGRNTDTQYF
d_gene: TRBD2; v_gene: TRBV5-4; j_gene: TRBJ2-2; CDR3nt: TGTGCCAGCAGCTTGGCGGGGGGGGACACCGGGGAGCTGTTTTTT; CDR3aa: CASSLAGGDTGELFF
d_gene: TRBD1; v_gene: TRBV2; j_gene: TRBJ1-6; CDR3nt: TGCGCAGGGGGCGACGCCAATTCACCCCTCCACTTT; CDR3aa: CAGGDANSPLHF
d_gene: TRBD2; v_gene: TRBV6-1; j_gene: TRBJ2-1; CDR3nt: TGTGCCAGCAGTGAAATAGCGGGAGAATTCAATGAGCAGTTCTTC; CDR3aa: CASSEIAGEFNEQFF
d_gene: -; v_gene: TRBV2; j_gene: TRBJ1-1; CDR3nt: TGTGCCAGCAGTACGACTGGGGGGACTGAAGCTTTCTTT; CDR3aa: CASSTTGGTEAFF
d_gene: TRBD2; v_gene: TRBV3-1/TRBV3-2; j_gene: TRBJ2-1; CDR3nt: TGTGCCAGCAGTCTAGGGACTAGGTTTTTCTTC; CDR3aa: CASSLGTRFFF
d_gene: TRBD2; v_gene: TRBV18; j_gene: TRBJ2-1; CDR3nt: TGTGCCAGCTCACCCCCGGGACTAGCGGGAGGGGAGGAGCAGTTCTTC; CDR3aa: CASSPPGLAGGEEQFF
d_gene: TRBD2; v_gene: TRBV24-1; j_gene: TRBJ2-1; CDR3nt: TGTGCCACCAGTGAGTGGACTAGCGGGAGAGACACCTACAATGAGCAGTTCTTC; CDR3aa: CATSEWTSGRDTYNEQFF
d_gene: -; v_gene: TRBV19; j_gene: TRBJ1-1; CDR3nt: TGTGCCAGTAAAAACCGCCAGGTGAACACTGAAGCTTTCTTT; CDR3aa: CASKNRQVNTEAFF
d_gene: TRBD1; v_gene: TRBV18; j_gene: TRBJ1-1; CDR3nt: TGTGCCAGCTCACCAAAGACAGGGGCAGTCACTGAAGCTTTCTTT; CDR3aa: CASSPKTGAVTEAFF
d_gene: -; v_gene: TRBV18; j_gene: TRBJ2-2; CDR3nt: TGTGCCAGCTCACCCAACTCTCCAGGGAATGGGAACACCGGGGAGCTGTTTTTT; CDR3aa: CASSPNSPGNGNTGELFF
d_gene: TRBD1; v_gene: TRBV25-1; j_gene: TRBJ2-5; CDR3nt: TGTGCCAGCAGTGACATGGACAGGGGGGTACAAGAGACCCAGTACTTC; CDR3aa: CASSDMDRGVQETQYF